Listed below are T cell receptor beta chains from one sample, sequenced in a study of blood T cell repertoires in COVID-19. TCRdb's copy holds only in-frame clones and misses some; the assay was immunoSEQ multiplex PCR. The sample has roughly 250,000 clones; about 76% are singletons. Sequenced sample: peripheral blood. Receptors were obtained from a woman aged 55-70 years with active or convalescent COVID-19. CDR3s include the opening cysteine and the closing phenylalanine or tryptophan.

v_call: TRBV2; cdr3_aa: CASSESRTGAGNEKLFF
v_call: TRBV6-6; cdr3_aa: CATTVGVPYEQYF
v_call: TRBV7-9; cdr3_aa: CASRGYQETQYF
v_call: TRBV7-2; cdr3_aa: CASSLELAVPDTQYF
v_call: TRBV18; cdr3_aa: CASSTGTGALNTEAFF
v_call: TRBV3-1/TRBV3-2; cdr3_aa: CASSLNPGSGNTIYF
v_call: TRBV30; cdr3_aa: CAWSPISGGLSGANVLTF
v_call: TRBV5-1; cdr3_aa: CASSLSSRATEAFF
v_call: TRBV7-8; cdr3_aa: CASSLGGGRGNEQFF
v_call: TRBV18; cdr3_aa: CASSRSTGTGTGPNTGELFF
v_call: TRBV20-1; cdr3_aa: CSASWSGGAYNEQFF
v_call: TRBV19; cdr3_aa: CASSMDRVNTEAFF
v_call: TRBV6-5; cdr3_aa: CASSYSKQKGVNEQFF
v_call: TRBV5-4; cdr3_aa: CASSISGGAHEQYF
v_call: TRBV10-3; cdr3_aa: CAIGGTGGSDANTGELFF
v_call: TRBV18; cdr3_aa: CASSPATGGSQETQYF
v_call: TRBV5-1; cdr3_aa: CASSWTGASGELFF
v_call: TRBV28; cdr3_aa: CASSRASGGPPYEQYF